These 12 T cell receptor beta chains were all obtained from the same sample, sequenced in a study of blood T cell repertoires in COVID-19. Assay used: immunoSEQ multiplex PCR; TCRdb lists only in-frame clones, some missing. In the table there are tens of thousands of clones, 90% of which are singletons. The sample was peripheral blood. The receptors come from a man aged 60 to 75 with acute or convalescent COVID-19.

The V call is TRBV27, the J call TRBJ2-1, with D maybe TRBD2 (6 bases). The CDR3 totals 15 residues. The V end lost 2 bases, the J end lost 4 bases, and 12 bases lay between the germline ends. Per germline, CDR1 MNHEY and CDR2 SMNVEV (reference sequence). The CDR3 here is CASSLVAGTYNEQFF. CDR3 DNA: TGTGCCAGCAGTTTAGTGGCGGGAACATACAATGAGCAGTTCTTC.

The CDR3 reads CASSLGLAGGYAGELFF. In DNA form, the CDR3 reads TGTGCCAGCAGCTTAGGACTAGCGGGAGGATATGCCGGGGAGCTGTTTTTT. The V call is TRBV7-3, the J call TRBJ2-2, with TRBD2 matching over 14 bases. The CDR3 runs to 17 residues. The V gene end was trimmed by 2 bases and the J gene end by 6 bases; junction bases not matched to a gene: 5. CDR1 and CDR2 (germline): SGHTA, FQGTGA.

The chain employs TRBV9 and TRBJ2-7; 9 nucleotides match TRBD2. This CDR3 region has 14 residues. CDR1 is SGDLS, CDR2 YYNGEE, per germline. The J segment lost 5 bases and the V segment lost 2 bases, leaving 5 bases of the junction unmatched. The CDR3 here is CASSVAGGGDEQYF. Written as DNA, the CDR3 is TGTGCCAGCAGCGTTGCGGGAGGGGGCGACGAGCAGTACTTC.

The rearrangement uses TRBV10-3 and TRBJ2-7; D is unresolved. Looked up from germline, CDR1 is ENHRY and CDR2 is SYGVKD. CDR3 size: 13 residues. Trimming removed 0 bases at V and 1 base at J, with 4 bases between. Here the CDR3 DNA reads TGTGCCATCAGTGAGTCCCCATCCTACGAGCAGTACTTC. Amino acid sequence: CAISESPSYEQYF.

V and J are TRBV7-9 and TRBJ1-4, with TRBD1 as a possible D gene (6 bases). V shed 5 bases and J shed 8 bases, with 15 bases lying between them. Germline values: CDR1 SEHNR, CDR2 FQNEAQ (reference sequence). The CDR3 extends over 14 amino acids. The CDR3 is CASSPTGVWEKLFF. The CDR3 region has the DNA TGTGCCAGCAGCCCGACAGGAGTTTGGGAAAAACTGTTTTTT. Complete variable domain (other parts from reference TRBV7-9 and TRBJ1-4): DTGVSQNPRHKITKRGQNVTFRCDPISEHNRLYWYRQTLGQGPEFLTYFQNEAQLEKSRLLSDRFSAERPKGSFSTLEIQRTEQGDSAMYLCASSPTGVWEKLFFGSGTQLSVL.

V usage is TRBV7-9 and J usage is TRBJ2-1; no firm D call. The germline V and J ends were trimmed by 2 bases and 4 bases, with 6 bases remaining between them. Looked up from germline, CDR1 is SEHNR and CDR2 is FQNEAQ (reference sequence). The length of the CDR3 is 13 residues. CDR3 residues: CASSLTIYNEQFF. The CDR3 bases are TGTGCCAGCAGCTTAACTATTTACAATGAGCAGTTCTTC. Complete variable domain (other parts from reference TRBV7-9 and TRBJ2-1): DTGVSQNPRHKITKRGQNVTFRCDPISEHNRLYWYRQTLGQGPEFLTYFQNEAQLEKSRLLSDRFSAERPKGSFSTLEIQRTEQGDSAMYLCASSLTIYNEQFFGPGTRLTVL.

The chain employs TRBV6-2 or TRBV6-3 and TRBJ1-5; 7 bases agree with TRBD1. The germline CDR1 and CDR2 sequences are MNHEY and SVGEGT. The trim removed 7 bases at V and 2 bases at J, leaving 8 bases unmatched. The CDR3 extends over 15 amino acids. The CDR3 here is CASTPDRAGNQPQHF. The CDR3 coding sequence is TGTGCCAGCACCCCAGACAGGGCGGGCAATCAGCCCCAGCATTTT.

This clone came up once. The chain recombines TRBV6-1 with TRBJ1-1; the D is unclear. CDR3 length: 14 amino acids. Trimming took 2 bases from V and 1 from J, leaving 8 bases between them. Germline-derived CDR1 and CDR2 are MNHNS and SASEGT. The chain's CDR3 is CASSEHLQNTEAFF. In DNA form, the CDR3 reads TGTGCCAGCAGTGAACATTTACAGAACACTGAAGCTTTCTTT.

This clone appeared a single time. The V gene is TRBV5-6, the J gene TRBJ2-7, with TRBD2 identical over 9 bases. The CDR3 is 15 residues long. CDR1 SGHDT and CDR2 YYEEEE come from the germline V gene. V was clipped by 5 bases and J by 4 bases; unmatched bases: 10. The CDR3 sequence is CASRQSGTSSYEQYF. The CDR3 nucleotides read TGTGCCAGCAGACAATCCGGGACTAGCTCATACGAGCAGTACTTC.

The V and J genes are TRBV28 and TRBJ2-4, with D possibly matching TRBD1 (6 bases). CDR3 size: 17 residues. Germline CDR1 and CDR2: MDHEN and SYDVKM. Deletions cut 4 bases from V and 6 bases from J, with 22 bases between. The CDR3 sequence is CASSSPGTPGRGNIQYF. DNA of the CDR3: TGTGCCAGCAGTTCCCCGGGGACACCTGGTCGGGGAAACATTCAGTACTTC.

The rearrangement joins TRBV25-1 to TRBJ2-5; 7 bases align to TRBD2. This CDR3 is 16 amino acids long. CDR1 MGHDK and CDR2 SYGVNS come from the germline V gene. The junction had 8 bases not matched to a gene; V was cut back by 0 bases and J by 4 bases. The CDR3 region is CASSEYIAGARETQYF. CDR3 DNA sequence: TGTGCCAGCAGTGAATATATTGCGGGAGCCCGAGAGACCCAGTACTTC.

The chain uses TRBV28 and TRBJ1-5; a weak D match, TRBD1 (5 bases). The V gene lost 2 bases and the J gene lost 5 bases, with 16 bases spanning the gap. The CDR3 has 16 residues. Per the germline V gene, CDR1 is MDHEN and CDR2 is SYDVKM. This CDR3 is CASSLGGSGAHQPQHF. For the CDR3, the DNA is TGTGCCAGCAGTTTAGGAGGCAGCGGGGCCCATCAGCCCCAGCATTTT.